This entry lists 26 T cell receptor beta chains sequenced from one sample in a study of T cells after yellow fever vaccination. One entry per CDR3 protein results from TCRdb running MiXCR on the 5' RACE reads. The sample carries some 160,000 distinct CDR3 sequences, 6% to 7.5% recorded once. The sequenced sample was CD4+ T cells sorted from PBMCs, obtained roughly 5 days after the first yellow fever vaccination. All receptors derive from a man aged 18 to 29 who received the YFV17D yellow fever vaccine.

This clonotype was observed many times. The chain joins TRBV3-1 to TRBJ1-3; tentative D call: TRBD1 (6 bases). Germline lookup yields CDR1 LGHDT and CDR2 YNNKEL (reference sequence). The germline V and J ends were trimmed by 4 bases and 4 bases, with 14 bases remaining between them. The length of the CDR3 is 15 residues. The DNA for the CDR3 is TGTGCCAGCAGCCGCAGGGGTTCGTCCGGAAACACCATATATTTT. Protein sequence: CASSRRGSSGNTIYF.

This clonotype was picked up one time. The CDR3 sequence is CASSVGALNQPQHF. CDR3 bases: TGTGCCAGCAGCGTAGGCGCCCTAAATCAGCCCCAGCATTTT. V usage is TRBV7-6 and J usage is TRBJ1-5, with D hard to call. Germline CDR1 reads SGHVS; CDR2 reads FNYEAQ. Trimming cost V 5 bases and J 4 bases, with 12 bases left between them. The CDR3 is 14 amino acids.

Notes on this clonotype: A read error may be the cause here, since a much bigger clone is one base away. The chain is built from TRBV6-1 and TRBJ1-1, with no clear D. The CDR3 runs to 13 residues. CDR1 is MNHNS, CDR2 SASEGT, per germline. V was shortened by 7 bases and J by 0 bases, with 9 bases between the two germline ends. The CDR3 loop reads CASIRGVNTEAFF. The CDR3, as DNA: TGTGCCAGCATCCGAGGAGTGAACACTGAAGCTTTCTTT.

This clonotype came up many times. The chain uses TRBV6-5 and TRBJ2-1; D uncertain. Germline loops: CDR1 MNHEY, CDR2 SVGAGI. The CDR3 length is 13 residues. Trimming cost V 6 bases and J 0 bases, with 6 bases left between them. CDR3 sequence: CASRWGSYNEQFF. The CDR3, as DNA: TGTGCCAGCAGATGGGGCTCCTACAATGAGCAGTTCTTC.

This clonotype was seen more than once but under ten times. The chain is built from TRBV5-1 and TRBJ2-7; D is unresolved. This CDR3 has 14 amino acids. In germline, CDR1 is SGHRS, CDR2 YFSETQ. Trimming took off 5 bases at V and 2 bases at J, with 14 bases between the two ends. The CDR3 region has the DNA TGCGCCAGCAGAAAGGACCGCCGAGCCTACGAGCAGTACGTC. Translating it yields CASRKDRRAYEQYV.

This clonotype was counted many times. The chain uses TRBV4-1 and TRBJ1-2, with a weak D call TRBD1 (5 bases). Per germline, CDR1 MGHRA and CDR2 YSYEKL. The CDR3 length is 18 residues. Trimming pared 1 base from V and 5 bases from J, leaving 23 bases between. The CDR3 nucleotides are TGCGCCAGCAGCCAAGTCGGGCCGGGAGGGGCGGGACGGTATGGCTACACCTTC. Protein product: CASSQVGPGGAGRYGYTF.

This clonotype showed up many times. The genes are TRBV6-1 and TRBJ2-1; D is unclear. Germline V CDR1 and CDR2: MNHNS, SASEGT. The CDR3 is made up of 15 amino acids. Trimming pared 3 bases from V and 3 bases from J, leaving 12 bases between. The CDR3 nucleotides are TGTGCCAGCAGTGACAGAAGTAGCCACTACAATGAGCAGTTCTTC. The encoded protein is CASSDRSSHYNEQFF.

In its sample, this clonotype was seen many times. The genes are TRBV5-1 and TRBJ2-5, with 10 bases lining up with TRBD2. Germline CDR1 reads SGHRS; CDR2 reads YFSETQ. The CDR3 spans 14 residues. V was clipped by 2 bases and J by 3 bases; unmatched bases: 1. The CDR3 DNA follows: TGCGCCAGCAGCTTCGGGACTAGCGAAGAGACCCAGTACTTC. It translates to CASSFGTSEETQYF.

This clonotype was seen many times. In DNA form, the CDR3 reads TGTGCCAGCAGTGAAGCGGGGGGAAAAGAGACCCAGTACTTC. Protein sequence: CASSEAGGKETQYF. This chain links TRBV25-1 with TRBJ2-5, with 8 bases aligning to TRBD2. V was pared by 2 bases and J by 3 bases, with 2 bases of the junction left unmatched. The CDR3 totals 14 residues. Germline CDR1 reads MGHDK; CDR2 reads SYGVNS.

This chain links TRBV7-9 with TRBJ1-2; maybe TRBD1 (5 bases). V gave up 5 bases and J gave up 6 bases, with 13 bases separating them. CDR1 SEHNR and CDR2 FQNEAQ come from the germline V gene (reference sequence). This CDR3 region has 13 residues. As DNA, the CDR3 is TGTGCCAGCAGCACGTCAGGGCAAGATGGCTACACCTTC. This codes for CASSTSGQDGYTF.

This chain links TRBV20-1 with TRBJ2-3; TRBD2 agrees at 10 bases. This CDR3 is built from 14 residues. V lost 6 bases, J lost 0 bases, and 3 bases stayed unmatched. CDR1 is DFQATT, CDR2 SNEGSKA, per germline (reference sequence). CDR3 amino acids: CSAAGGESTDTQYF. The CDR3 DNA follows: TGCAGTGCAGCGGGGGGGGAGAGCACAGATACGCAGTATTTT.

This clonotype was counted at least ten times. The rearrangement links TRBV6-1 to TRBJ2-7, with 8 bases fitting TRBD1. The germline V gene has CDR1 MNHNS and CDR2 SASEGT. The V gene end was trimmed by 4 bases and the J gene end by 3 bases; junction bases not matched to a gene: 5. The length of the CDR3 is 14 residues. For the CDR3, the DNA is TGTGCCAGCAGTGTGGCGGACAGGGACTACGAGCAGTACGTC. The encoded protein is CASSVADRDYEQYV.

This clonotype appeared many times. The rearrangement joins TRBV7-2 to TRBJ2-7, with 9 bases identical to TRBD2. This CDR3 has 14 amino acids. Unmatched junction bases numbered 0, after V lost 1 base and J lost 2 bases. Germline V gene sequence: CDR1 SGHTA, CDR2 FQGNSA. This CDR3 reads CASSLGTSAYEQYF. DNA of the CDR3: TGTGCCAGCAGCTTAGGGACTAGCGCCTACGAGCAGTACTTC.

The V call is TRBV27, the J call TRBJ1-1, with 8 bases fitting TRBD1. CDR1 MNHEY and CDR2 SMNVEV come from the germline V gene (reference sequence). V gave up 6 bases and J gave up 5 bases; unmatched junction bases: 11. There are 15 residues in the CDR3. This CDR3 is CASSDPQGAQTEAFF. The CDR3 region has the DNA TGTGCCAGCAGCGATCCCCAGGGGGCGCAGACTGAAGCTTTCTTT.

The chain uses TRBV28 and TRBJ1-5; D gene uncertain. With 11 bases removed from V and 2 bases from J, the gap between germline ends came to 7 bases. This CDR3 is 11 amino acids long. Germline V lookup: CDR1 MDHEN, CDR2 SYDVKM. The CDR3: CAGWGNQPQHF. DNA of the CDR3: TGTGCCGGGTGGGGCAATCAGCCCCAGCATTTT.

The CDR3 bases are TGTGCCTGGAGTCCAACCGGACGGGGGATCTACGAGCAGTACTTC. It encodes CAWSPTGRGIYEQYF. The chain carries TRBV30 and TRBJ2-7; D may be TRBD2 (6 bases). CDR3 size: 15 residues. Trimming took 2 bases from V and 3 from J, leaving 17 bases between them. Germline values: CDR1 GTSNPN, CDR2 SVGIG (reference sequence).

The J gene is TRBJ2-6, the V gene TRBV4-2, with 8 bases aligning to TRBD2. Germline V gene data show CDR1 as LGHNA and CDR2 as YNFKEQ. Losses at the gene ends were 4 bases for V and 0 bases for J; bases not matched to a gene: 14. This CDR3 has 20 residues. CDR3 nucleotides: TGTGCCAGCAGCCCCCAGTGGGGTAGCGGGGACCGCTCTGGGGCCAACGTCCTGACTTTC. Protein product: CASSPQWGSGDRSGANVLTF.

This clonotype was seen at least ten times. J is TRBJ1-5 and V is TRBV28; D remains ambiguous. This CDR3 is built from 14 residues. Trimming stripped 6 bases from V and 9 bases from J, with 18 bases between. Germline lookup yields CDR1 MDHEN and CDR2 SYDVKM. The CDR3: CASSRSGTGGPQHF. The CDR3 DNA sequence: TGTGCCAGCAGCAGATCGGGCACTGGAGGGCCCCAGCATTTT.

This clonotype was recorded many times. The CDR3 protein is CASSHSNNSPLHF. The CDR3 region has the DNA TGTGCCAGCAGCCACAGCAATAATTCACCCCTCCACTTT. The V gene is TRBV12-3 or TRBV12-4, the J gene TRBJ1-6; D unclear. The CDR3 is 13 residues long. V dropped 6 bases and J dropped 5 bases, with 8 bases sitting between them.

In this sample, this clonotype turned up many times. The chain has TRBV28 and TRBJ1-2; D unclear. This CDR3 spans 13 amino acids. CDR1 MDHEN and CDR2 SYDVKM come from the germline V gene. Trimming stripped 5 bases from V and 4 bases from J, with 11 bases between. CDR3 in DNA: TGTGCCAGCAGTCTCCCCCGAGGCTATGGCTACACCTTC. Residues: CASSLPRGYGYTF.

This clonotype was detected ten times or more. The junction and the germline gene differ at one end; a read error may be behind it. This sequence joins TRBV5-1 and TRBJ1-5; D remains unclear. Germline lookup yields CDR1 SGHRS and CDR2 YFSETQ. The length of the CDR3 is 13 residues. The CDR3 loop reads CASSLEGGQPQHF. CDR3 nucleotide sequence: TGTGCCAGCAGCTTAGAAGGCGGTCAGCCCCAGCATTTT.

In its sample, this clonotype was seen many times. The CDR3 DNA sequence: TGCAGTGCGGTGGACAGGGATGGAGAAAAACTGTTTTTT. Translation gives CSAVDRDGEKLFF. The chain links TRBV20-1 to TRBJ1-4; 8 bases line up with TRBD1. V trimming: 6 bases; J trimming: 8 bases; junction bases outside the gene matches: 8. Germline CDR1 and CDR2: DFQATT and SNEGSKA (reference sequence). The CDR3 has 13 residues.

This clonotype appeared a few times. The chain couples TRBV29-1 to TRBJ2-5; no clear D gene. Trimming pared 6 bases from V and 1 base from J, leaving 21 bases between. Germline CDR1 is SQVTM and CDR2 is ANQGSEA. The CDR3 consists of 16 residues. CDR3 loop: CSVSHRQGMLQETQYF. The CDR3 DNA reads TGCAGCGTGTCCCACCGTCAAGGTATGCTCCAAGAGACCCAGTACTTC. Using reference TRBV29-1 and TRBJ2-5 for the parts outside the CDR3, the full variable domain is SAVISQKPSRDICQRGTSLTIQCQVDSQVTMMFWYRQQPGQSLTLIATANQGSEATYESGFVIDKFPISRPNLTFSTLTVSNMSPEDSSIYLCSVSHRQGMLQETQYFGPGTRLLVL.

A single count supports this clonotype. This may arise from a read error, as a much more abundant clone is one base away. V is TRBV3-1 and J is TRBJ2-1, with TRBD2 matching over 8 bases. Germline V gives CDR1 LGHDT, CDR2 YNNKEL (reference sequence). With 3 bases clipped from V and 5 bases from J, the junction kept 6 bases outside the gene matches. This CDR3 is built from 15 residues. CDR3 loop: CASSQALADDNEQFF. In DNA, the CDR3 is TGTGCCAGCAGCCAGGCACTAGCGGACGACAATGAGCAGTTCTTC.

As for this clonotype: A read error is possible here, since a much larger clone lies one base away. J is TRBJ2-7 and V is TRBV4-1; D is tentatively TRBD1 or TRBD2 (5 bases each). In germline, CDR1 is MGHRA, CDR2 YSYEKL. This CDR3 is built from 16 residues. DNA for the CDR3: TGCGACAGCAGCCAAGTGCCCGGGGACGGACGGTACGAGCAGTACGTC. Amino acid sequence: CDSSQVPGDGRYEQYV.

This chain links TRBV6-6 with TRBJ1-6; D is unresolved. Between the trimmed V and J ends, which lost 8 bases and 9 bases, there was a span of 14 bases. This CDR3 spans 13 amino acids. Germline V gene lookup returns CDR1 MNHNY and CDR2 SVGAGI (reference sequence). The CDR3 sequence is CASGRPPGSPLHF. CDR3 nucleotides: TGTGCCAGCGGTCGGCCCCCGGGTTCACCCCTCCACTTT.